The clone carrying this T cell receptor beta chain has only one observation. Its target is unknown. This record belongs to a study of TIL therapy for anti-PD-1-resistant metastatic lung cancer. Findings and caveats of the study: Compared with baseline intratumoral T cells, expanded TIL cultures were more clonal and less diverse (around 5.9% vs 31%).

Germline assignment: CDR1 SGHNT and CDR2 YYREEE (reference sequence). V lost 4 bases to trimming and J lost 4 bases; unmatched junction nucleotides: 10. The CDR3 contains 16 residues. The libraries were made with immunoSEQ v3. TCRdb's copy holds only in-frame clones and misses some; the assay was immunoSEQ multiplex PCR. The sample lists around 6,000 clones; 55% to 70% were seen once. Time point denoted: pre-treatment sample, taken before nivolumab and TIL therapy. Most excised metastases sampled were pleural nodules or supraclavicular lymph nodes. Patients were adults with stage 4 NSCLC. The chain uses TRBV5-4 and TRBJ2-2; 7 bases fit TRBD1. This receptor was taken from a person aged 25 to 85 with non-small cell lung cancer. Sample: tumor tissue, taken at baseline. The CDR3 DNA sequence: TGTGCCAGCAGCATCCCATCGACAGGGCGCACCGGGGAGCTGTTTTTT. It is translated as CASSIPSTGRTGELFF.